A single T cell receptor beta chain is shown here with its context. Germline V CDR1 and CDR2: SGHVS, FQNEAQ. Trimming removed 5 bases from V and 0 bases from J; junction bases left unmatched: 7. This CDR3 region has 16 residues. The data belong to a study of blood T cell repertoires in COVID-19. Study-level background: Samples representing acute and convalescent COVID-19 were sourced from the United States, Italy and Spain.

This study enrolled people aged roughly 18 to 89 from under 25 US geographic areas. Symptom resolution, clearance, or two negative PCRs marked donors in Cohort 3 as recovered. Per the original methods: Nucleated cell number was recorded as an estimate derived from reference gene primer amplification. This table comes from immunoSEQ multiplex PCR, and its TCRdb copy is limited to in-frame clones, with some not included. The DNA was the basis for D and trimming; V, J and clone size are from that table. The sample lists about 220,000 clones; approximately 90% were seen once. This receptor was obtained from a woman aged 30 to 39 who had recovered from COVID-19. The chain has TRBV7-8 and TRBJ1-2; TRBD1 matches at 9 bases. Material for sequencing was PBMCs or T cells enriched from blood (not recorded which). DNA of the CDR3: TGTGCCAGCAGCCAGACAGGGGGTCGGGCTAACTATGGCTACACCTTC. Protein: CASSQTGGRANYGYTF.